This T cell receptor beta chain was retrieved from a study of blood T cell repertoires in COVID-19. Study context: Material from acute and convalescent COVID-19 was sourced from the United States, Italy and Spain. The analysed material was cDNA or gDNA that came from T cells, B-cell-depleted T cells, or PBMCs.

Per the germline V gene, CDR1 is SQVTM and CDR2 is ANQGSEA. The ends were cut back, 8 bases at V and 4 bases at J, with 17 bases in the middle. This CDR3 has 13 amino acids. Study processing details: Quantification of nucleated cells was approximated via reference gene primer amplification. Here immunoSEQ multiplex PCR was the method, and the copy in TCRdb shows in-frame clones only, minus some. That table supplies the V and J calls and clone size; D and trimming were determined from the DNA. The sample has over 250,000 clones, roughly 80% seen once; the top ten hold over 4%. A case of COVID-19 had been met by exposed participants within 2 weeks before study entry.

The receptor was isolated from a man aged 40-50 years who had been exposed to COVID-19. The V gene is TRBV29-1, the J gene TRBJ2-5, with D unresolved. The sequenced sample was PBMCs or T cells enriched from blood (not recorded which). The CDR3 here is CSCYKALGETQYF. The CDR3 DNA reads TGCAGCTGTTATAAAGCCCTTGGAGAGACCCAGTACTTC.